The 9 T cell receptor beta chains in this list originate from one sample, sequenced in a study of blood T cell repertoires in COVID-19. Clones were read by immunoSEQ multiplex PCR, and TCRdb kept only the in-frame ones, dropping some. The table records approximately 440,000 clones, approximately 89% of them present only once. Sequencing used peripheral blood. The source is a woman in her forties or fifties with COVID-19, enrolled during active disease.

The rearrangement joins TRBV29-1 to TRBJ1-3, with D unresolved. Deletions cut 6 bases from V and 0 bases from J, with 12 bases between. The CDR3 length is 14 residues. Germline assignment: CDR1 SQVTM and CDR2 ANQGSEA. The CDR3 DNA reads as TGCAGCGTCGCGGGTTTTAGCTCTGGAAACACCATATATTTT. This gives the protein CSVAGFSSGNTIYF.

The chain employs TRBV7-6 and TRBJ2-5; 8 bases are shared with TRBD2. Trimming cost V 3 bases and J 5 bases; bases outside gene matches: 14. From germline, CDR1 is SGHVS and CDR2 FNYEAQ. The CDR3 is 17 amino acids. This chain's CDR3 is CASSLGPLRGVEETQYF. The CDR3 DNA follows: TGTGCCAGCAGCTTGGGTCCCCTGCGGGGGGTTGAGGAGACCCAGTACTTC.

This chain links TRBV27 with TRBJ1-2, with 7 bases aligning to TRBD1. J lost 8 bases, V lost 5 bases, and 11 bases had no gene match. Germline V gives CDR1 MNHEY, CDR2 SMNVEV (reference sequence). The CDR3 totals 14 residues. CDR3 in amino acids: CASSPNRGRGGYTF. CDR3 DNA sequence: TGTGCCAGCAGTCCCAACAGGGGAAGAGGCGGCTACACCTTC.

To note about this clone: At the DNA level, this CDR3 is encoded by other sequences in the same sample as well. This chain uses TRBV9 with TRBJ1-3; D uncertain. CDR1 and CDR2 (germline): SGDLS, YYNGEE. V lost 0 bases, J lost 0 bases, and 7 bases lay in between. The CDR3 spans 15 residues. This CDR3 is CASSVATGSGNTIYF. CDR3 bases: TGTGCCAGCAGCGTAGCTACTGGCTCTGGAAACACCATATATTTT.

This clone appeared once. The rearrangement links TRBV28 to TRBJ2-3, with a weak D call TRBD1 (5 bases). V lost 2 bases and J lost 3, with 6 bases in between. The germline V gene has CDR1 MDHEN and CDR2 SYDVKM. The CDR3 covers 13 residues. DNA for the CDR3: TGTGCCAGCAGTTTACAGGGAACAGATACGCAGTATTTT. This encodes CASSLQGTDTQYF.

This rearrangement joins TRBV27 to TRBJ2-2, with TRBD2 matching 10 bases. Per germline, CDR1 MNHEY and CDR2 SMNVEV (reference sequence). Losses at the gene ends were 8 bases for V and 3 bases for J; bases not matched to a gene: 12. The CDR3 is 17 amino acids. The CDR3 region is CASLDLAGARDTGELFF. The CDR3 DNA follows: TGTGCCAGCTTGGATCTAGCGGGGGCGAGGGACACCGGGGAGCTGTTTTTT.

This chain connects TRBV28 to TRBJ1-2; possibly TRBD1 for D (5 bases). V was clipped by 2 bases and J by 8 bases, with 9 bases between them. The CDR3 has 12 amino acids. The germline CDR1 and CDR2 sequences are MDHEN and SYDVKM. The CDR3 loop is CASSLGAQGYTF. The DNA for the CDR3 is TGTGCCAGCAGTTTAGGGGCGCAGGGCTACACCTTC.

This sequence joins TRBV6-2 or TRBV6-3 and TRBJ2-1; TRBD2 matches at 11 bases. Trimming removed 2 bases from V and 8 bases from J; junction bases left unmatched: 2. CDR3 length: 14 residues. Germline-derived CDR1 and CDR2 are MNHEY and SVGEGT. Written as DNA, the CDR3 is TGTGCCAGCAGTTACCTAGCGGGGGGTGATGAGCAGTTCTTC. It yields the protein CASSYLAGGDEQFF.

The CDR3 region is CASSDSGGETDTQYF. The CDR3 DNA follows: TGTGCCAGCAGTGATAGCGGGGGGGAAACAGATACGCAGTATTTT. V usage is TRBV6-1 and J usage is TRBJ2-3, with TRBD2 matching 11 bases. Germline assignment: CDR1 MNHNS and CDR2 SASEGT. Trimming took 3 bases from V and 3 from J; bases not matched to a gene: 2. The CDR3 length is 15 residues.